The rows below give T cell receptor beta chains drawn from one sample of a study of human T cells and chemical hapten exposure. MiXCR was run by TCRdb on the RACE reads, yielding one entry per CDR3 protein. The table lists some 200,000 distinct CDR3 sequences, 20% to 25% of them singletons. Source: whole blood, taken in connection with sensitization to the hapten diphenylcyclopropenone (DPC). The receptors here all came from a woman in her forties or fifties with alopecia areata. Some clones in this sample may be carry-over from other donors' samples. Each CDR3 is given with its conserved first and last residue. D genes are given only for firm matches. Size is stated for part of the rows, as once, few or many counts, or as a class when the clone is expanded.

clone_size: many
v_call: TRBV28
d_call: TRBD2
j_call: TRBJ2-1
cdr3_nt: TGTGCCAGCAGTTTGGGGGGGTTGGGATTTTCGACTTACAATGAGCAGTTCTTC
cdr3_aa: CASSLGGLGFSTYNEQFF

clone_size: few
v_call: TRBV20-1
d_call: TRBD1
j_call: TRBJ2-1
cdr3_nt: TGCAGTGCTAGCAGGGGGCAGGGCTATGAGCAGTTCTTC
cdr3_aa: CSASRGQGYEQFF

clone_size: few
v_call: TRBV5-1
d_call: TRBD1
j_call: TRBJ2-7
cdr3_nt: TGCGCCAGCAGCTCTAGGACAGGGAGCTCCTACGAGCAGTACTTC
cdr3_aa: CASSSRTGSSYEQYF

clone_size: many
v_call: TRBV7-7
d_call: -
j_call: TRBJ2-1
cdr3_nt: TGTGCTAGCAGCCCTGGGACAAGCTACAATGAGCAGTTCTTC
cdr3_aa: CASSPGTSYNEQFF

clone_size: few
v_call: TRBV6-4
d_call: -
j_call: TRBJ1-2
cdr3_nt: TGTGCCAGCAGTGACACGAGGGGCTATGGCTACACCTTC
cdr3_aa: CASSDTRGYGYTF

clone_size: few
v_call: TRBV5-1
d_call: -
j_call: TRBJ1-6
cdr3_nt: TGCGCCAGCAGCTTGAGAGAAGGGGATAATTCACCCCTCCACTTT
cdr3_aa: CASSLREGDNSPLHF

clone_size: -
v_call: TRBV10-3
d_call: TRBD1
j_call: TRBJ2-1
cdr3_nt: TGTGCCACCCAGGGACAGGGCTCCTACAATGAGCAGTTCTTC
cdr3_aa: CATQGQGSYNEQFF

clone_size: few
v_call: TRBV20-1
d_call: -
j_call: TRBJ1-3
cdr3_nt: TGCAGTGCTAGAGCGACAGACTTCTCTGGAAACACCATATATTTT
cdr3_aa: CSARATDFSGNTIYF

clone_size: -
v_call: TRBV10-3
d_call: TRBD1
j_call: TRBJ1-1
cdr3_nt: TGTGCCATCACCGAGGGGACAGTAACGAACACTGAAGCTTTCTTT
cdr3_aa: CAITEGTVTNTEAFF

clone_size: -
v_call: TRBV4-1
d_call: -
j_call: TRBJ1-5
cdr3_nt: TGCGCCAGCAGCCAAGATCGTGGGGGAGGGCAGCCCCAGCATTTT
cdr3_aa: CASSQDRGGGQPQHF

clone_size: -
v_call: TRBV7-2
d_call: TRBD2
j_call: TRBJ2-1
cdr3_nt: TGTGCCAGCAGCCCCACCCGGGGCGAACTAGCGGCCCGTGAGCAGTTCTTC
cdr3_aa: CASSPTRGELAAREQFF

clone_size: -
v_call: TRBV6-1
d_call: -
j_call: TRBJ2-2
cdr3_nt: TGTGCCAGCAGTAGCTTCGGGGAGCTGTTTTTT
cdr3_aa: CASSSFGELFF

clone_size: -
v_call: TRBV29-1
d_call: TRBD2
j_call: TRBJ2-1
cdr3_nt: TGCAGCGCATCCTCCCCACTAGCGGGACACAAGTTCTTC
cdr3_aa: CSASSPLAGHKFF

clone_size: -
v_call: TRBV7-3
d_call: -
j_call: TRBJ2-1
cdr3_nt: TGTGCCAGCAGCTCCCGGCCCGGATCCAATGAGCAGTTCTTC
cdr3_aa: CASSSRPGSNEQFF

clone_size: -
v_call: TRBV7-9
d_call: TRBD2
j_call: TRBJ2-1
cdr3_nt: TGTGCCAGCAGCTTAGGAAGCGGGAGGGTCATCAATGAGCAGTTCTTC
cdr3_aa: CASSLGSGRVINEQFF

clone_size: medium-sized
v_call: TRBV5-1
d_call: -
j_call: TRBJ1-2
cdr3_nt: TGCGCCAGCAGCTGGGACAAAAGCTATGGCTACACCTTC
cdr3_aa: CASSWDKSYGYTF

clone_size: -
v_call: TRBV14
d_call: -
j_call: TRBJ1-2
cdr3_nt: TGTGCCAGCAGCCAAGTGCCAGGGTATGGCTACACCTTC
cdr3_aa: CASSQVPGYGYTF

clone_size: -
v_call: TRBV7-2
d_call: -
j_call: TRBJ2-3
cdr3_nt: TGTGCCAGCAGCAGTAGGACCCGCGGAGATACGCAGTATTTT
cdr3_aa: CASSSRTRGDTQYF

clone_size: -
v_call: TRBV27
d_call: TRBD1
j_call: TRBJ2-2
cdr3_nt: TGTGCCAGCAGGCAGGGGGCTTTTACCGGGGAGCTGTTTTTT
cdr3_aa: CASRQGAFTGELFF

clone_size: few
v_call: TRBV12-3/TRBV12-4
d_call: TRBD1
j_call: TRBJ1-1
cdr3_nt: TGTGCCAGCAGTCTCCGACAGGGGTTAATGAACACTGAAGCTTTCTTT
cdr3_aa: CASSLRQGLMNTEAFF

clone_size: -
v_call: TRBV19
d_call: TRBD1
j_call: TRBJ2-2
cdr3_nt: TGTGCCTCGAACCGTGGGGACAGGGGGCCTCCACGAAACACCGGGGAGCTGTTTTTT
cdr3_aa: CASNRGDRGPPRNTGELFF

clone_size: few
v_call: TRBV10-3
d_call: -
j_call: TRBJ2-5
cdr3_nt: TGTGCCATCAGTGAGTCCTTGGAGACCCAGTACTTC
cdr3_aa: CAISESLETQYF

clone_size: few
v_call: TRBV19
d_call: -
j_call: TRBJ1-1
cdr3_nt: TGTGCCAGTAGTATCGGGGGGGCGCTGAGCACTGAAGCTTTCTTT
cdr3_aa: CASSIGGALSTEAFF

clone_size: -
v_call: TRBV5-1
d_call: TRBD2
j_call: TRBJ2-1
cdr3_nt: TGCGCCAGCAGCTTTGGGACTAGCGGGAGGGCCTTGCGCAATGAGCAGTTCTTC
cdr3_aa: CASSFGTSGRALRNEQFF

clone_size: -
v_call: TRBV28
d_call: -
j_call: TRBJ1-5
cdr3_nt: TGTGCCAGCAGTGCCGCCGGGGGCGCTATCTCGCCCCAGCATTTT
cdr3_aa: CASSAAGGAISPQHF

clone_size: few
v_call: TRBV7-9
d_call: -
j_call: TRBJ2-3
cdr3_nt: TGTGCCAGCAGCTTAAGGAGAGGGGAGGCAGATACGCAGTATTTT
cdr3_aa: CASSLRRGEADTQYF

clone_size: few
v_call: TRBV29-1
d_call: -
j_call: TRBJ2-7
cdr3_nt: TGCAGCGTTGAGGGGGTCAGGGGCTCGGCGGAATACGAGCAGTACTTC
cdr3_aa: CSVEGVRGSAEYEQYF

clone_size: -
v_call: TRBV19
d_call: TRBD1
j_call: TRBJ2-2
cdr3_nt: TGTGCCCGCGGTCGACAGGGAGACACCGGGGAGCTGTTTTTT
cdr3_aa: CARGRQGDTGELFF

clone_size: -
v_call: TRBV20-1
d_call: -
j_call: TRBJ1-3
cdr3_nt: TGCAGTGCATCGGGGGACCGAGTGAGTGGAAACACCATATATTTT
cdr3_aa: CSASGDRVSGNTIYF

clone_size: few
v_call: TRBV28
d_call: -
j_call: TRBJ2-5
cdr3_nt: TGTGCCAGCAGTTACGATAGGGGAGGCACGGGGACCCAGTACTTC
cdr3_aa: CASSYDRGGTGTQYF

clone_size: few
v_call: TRBV20-1
d_call: -
j_call: TRBJ2-2
cdr3_nt: TGCAGTGCTAGGTTAAAGGGTACCGGGGAGCTGTTTTTT
cdr3_aa: CSARLKGTGELFF

clone_size: -
v_call: TRBV6-2/TRBV6-3
d_call: -
j_call: TRBJ2-5
cdr3_nt: TGTGCCAGCAGTTACTCGACGAGCGGGTCCGAGACTAACTTC
cdr3_aa: CASSYSTSGSETNF

clone_size: -
v_call: TRBV6-2/TRBV6-3
d_call: -
j_call: TRBJ1-3
cdr3_nt: TGTGCCAGCAGTTATCCCCCGCAGGCTGGAAACACCATATATTTT
cdr3_aa: CASSYPPQAGNTIYF

clone_size: -
v_call: TRBV5-4
d_call: TRBD1
j_call: TRBJ1-2
cdr3_nt: TGTGCCAGCAGCCGGGACAGGGGTAGAGGCTACACCTTC
cdr3_aa: CASSRDRGRGYTF

clone_size: -
v_call: TRBV11-2
d_call: -
j_call: TRBJ1-5
cdr3_nt: TGTGCCAGCAGCCTCACCTACCATCAGCCCCAGCATTTT
cdr3_aa: CASSLTYHQPQHF

clone_size: -
v_call: TRBV12-3/TRBV12-4
d_call: -
j_call: TRBJ2-1
cdr3_nt: TGTGCCAGCACCTTGTCGGGGAGCTACAATGAGCAGTTCTTC
cdr3_aa: CASTLSGSYNEQFF

clone_size: -
v_call: TRBV2
d_call: TRBD1
j_call: TRBJ2-1
cdr3_nt: TGTGCCAGCAGTGGGCAGGGGGAGTTCTTC
cdr3_aa: CASSGQGEFF

clone_size: -
v_call: TRBV5-1
d_call: TRBD2
j_call: TRBJ2-1
cdr3_nt: TGCGCCAGCAGCGCCGGGGGGAGCGGGGGTTACAATGAGCAGTTCTTC
cdr3_aa: CASSAGGSGGYNEQFF

clone_size: few
v_call: TRBV20-1
d_call: TRBD2
j_call: TRBJ2-1
cdr3_nt: TGCAGTGCTCCCCGGGGGGGCGGGAGGTACAATGAGCAGTTCTTC
cdr3_aa: CSAPRGGGRYNEQFF

clone_size: -
v_call: TRBV2
d_call: -
j_call: TRBJ2-3
cdr3_nt: TGTGCCAGCAGTGAGACGGGAGTGGCAGATACGCAGTATTTT
cdr3_aa: CASSETGVADTQYF

clone_size: once
v_call: TRBV11-2
d_call: -
j_call: TRBJ1-1
cdr3_nt: TGTGCCAGCAGCTTACTTCAGAGGCTGAACACTGAAGCTTTCTTT
cdr3_aa: CASSLLQRLNTEAFF

clone_size: -
v_call: TRBV24-1
d_call: TRBD2
j_call: TRBJ2-3
cdr3_nt: TGTGCCACCAGTGACCCTGGACTAGCGGGAATTCTAGATACGCAGTATTTT
cdr3_aa: CATSDPGLAGILDTQYF

clone_size: -
v_call: TRBV18
d_call: TRBD1
j_call: TRBJ2-5
cdr3_nt: TGTGCCAGCTCACTGAAGACAGGGGGTATGGAGACCCAGTACTTC
cdr3_aa: CASSLKTGGMETQYF

clone_size: -
v_call: TRBV2
d_call: -
j_call: TRBJ1-5
cdr3_nt: TGTGCCAGCAATTACAACAGTCCTATCAATCAGCCCCAGCATTTT
cdr3_aa: CASNYNSPINQPQHF

clone_size: few
v_call: TRBV5-4
d_call: -
j_call: TRBJ2-7
cdr3_nt: TGTGCCAGCAGCTTGCCGGGCTTAAGCTCCTACGAGCAGTACTTC
cdr3_aa: CASSLPGLSSYEQYF

clone_size: -
v_call: TRBV10-2
d_call: TRBD1
j_call: TRBJ2-2
cdr3_nt: TGCGCCAGCTTTGACAGGGAAAACACCGGGGAGCTGTTTTTT
cdr3_aa: CASFDRENTGELFF

clone_size: few
v_call: TRBV6-5
d_call: -
j_call: TRBJ2-7
cdr3_nt: TGTGCCAGCAGTCCCCCGGGGCCGGAGCAGTACTTC
cdr3_aa: CASSPPGPEQYF

clone_size: few
v_call: TRBV3-1
d_call: -
j_call: TRBJ1-1
cdr3_nt: TGTGCCAGCAGCCAAGGTGAGGTTTTCTTT
cdr3_aa: CASSQGEVFF

clone_size: few
v_call: TRBV12-3/TRBV12-4
d_call: -
j_call: TRBJ1-1
cdr3_nt: TGTGCCAGCAGTTTCGAGGTATTGGCTGAAGCTTTCTTT
cdr3_aa: CASSFEVLAEAFF

clone_size: -
v_call: TRBV12-3/TRBV12-4
d_call: -
j_call: TRBJ2-3
cdr3_nt: TGTGCCAGCAGTTTTCGGGGGGCCGGGAATACGCAGTATTTT
cdr3_aa: CASSFRGAGNTQYF

clone_size: -
v_call: TRBV20-1
d_call: -
j_call: TRBJ1-4
cdr3_nt: TGCAGTGCTAGTGGGGGGAGCATCGAAAAACTGTTTTTT
cdr3_aa: CSASGGSIEKLFF

clone_size: -
v_call: TRBV7-2
d_call: -
j_call: TRBJ2-3
cdr3_nt: TGTGCCAGCAGCCAAAGAGCGGGAGATACGCAGTATTTT
cdr3_aa: CASSQRAGDTQYF

clone_size: -
v_call: TRBV6-5
d_call: -
j_call: TRBJ2-7
cdr3_nt: TGTGCCAGCGCGACTGGGACCTACGAGCAGTACTTC
cdr3_aa: CASATGTYEQYF

clone_size: many
v_call: TRBV7-8
d_call: -
j_call: TRBJ1-5
cdr3_nt: TGTGCCAGCAGCTCGCAACAGGGCAATCAGCCCCAGCATTTT
cdr3_aa: CASSSQQGNQPQHF